The entry below describes one T cell receptor beta chain. Antigen: not known. V lost 3 bases to trimming and J lost 6 bases; unmatched junction nucleotides: 3. Germline V lookup: CDR1 GTSNPN, CDR2 SVGIG (reference sequence). The CDR3 runs to 14 residues. Data came from immunoSEQ multiplex PCR; TCRdb stores just in-frame clones and leaves some out. The sample contains over 850,000 clones, approximately 80% of which appear only once. The split of CD4+ cells yielded CD45RA+ naive and CD45RA-negative memory subsets. This specimen belongs to a study of shared clonotypes between healthy human individuals. The study's findings and limits: Between several donors, naive CD4 clonotypes were shared at a level of approximately 5%.

This chain joins TRBV30 and TRBJ2-2, with 11 bases that match TRBD2. Specimen: memory CD4+ T cells from PBMCs. Subset indicated: CD45RA-negative fraction. The sequence came from a man between 18 and 35 years old in good health. Some clones in this sample may be carry-over from other donors' samples. The CDR3 bases are TGTGCCTGGAGAGGACTAGCGGGCGCCGGGGAGCTGTTTTTT. Protein product: CAWRGLAGAGELFF.